The text below deals with one TCR beta chain. Its antigen is unknown. Other DNA sequences of this sample code for an identical CDR3. Source study methods: For the immunoSEQ data, sequences were junction-only without quality scores, so filtering differed. Generated by immunoSEQ multiplex PCR, the TCRdb table keeps only in-frame clones and is missing some. The V and J calls and clone size are taken from that table; D and trimming were inferred from the DNA. The sample consists of about 1.1 million clones, around three quarters of them appearing once. The data originate from a study of shared clonotypes between healthy human individuals. The CDR3 is made up of 13 amino acids. CDR1 is SGHAT and CDR2 is FQNNGV in the germline V gene. V was shortened by 3 bases and J by 4 bases, with 4 bases between the two germline ends. Whole-study findings and limits: Generally, naive subsets came out with larger estimated richness than memory subsets.

The TCR originated in a man between 18 and 35 years old in good health. Some clones in this sample may be carry-over from other donors' samples. V and J are TRBV11-2 and TRBJ2-6; no definite D call. The sample comprised memory CD4+ T cells from PBMCs. Subset: CD45RA-negative fraction. CDR3 in amino acids: CASSFSGANVLTF. For the CDR3, the DNA is TGTGCCAGCAGCTTTTCCGGGGCCAACGTCCTGACTTTC.